The 22 T cell receptor beta chains below come from one sample, sequenced in a study of cytomegalovirus exposure and HLA in healthy donors. This PCR relied on a set of 60 Vbeta primers and 13 Jbeta primers. TCRdb's table, derived via immunoSEQ multiplex PCR, lists solely in-frame clones and lacks some. The sample carries under 200,000 clones, less than 80% recorded once. The sequencing sample was made of PBMCs. Receptors were obtained from a woman younger than 45 in good health and CMV-seropositive.

The V call is TRBV4-2, the J call TRBJ1-1; D remains ambiguous. CDR1 is LGHNA and CDR2 is YNFKEQ in the germline V gene. Trimming pared 1 base from V and 1 base from J, leaving 4 bases between. This CDR3 is 13 amino acids long. The CDR3 is CASSQGRNTEAFF. The CDR3, as DNA: TGTGCCAGCAGCCAAGGTCGGAACACTGAAGCTTTCTTT.

The chain has TRBV7-9 and TRBJ1-2; D uncertain. This CDR3 contains 12 residues. Germline-derived CDR1 and CDR2 are SEHNR and FQNEAQ (reference sequence). V lost 3 bases to trimming and J lost 4 bases, with 6 bases between them. CDR3 DNA sequence: TGTGCCAGCAGCTTTACAGCCTATGGCTACACCTTC. This translates into CASSFTAYGYTF.

The CDR3 coding sequence is TGTGCCAGCAGCTTGGGGGGGGCCGCTAACTATGGCTACACCTTC. Translated: CASSLGGAANYGYTF. The V call is TRBV11-3, the J call TRBJ1-2; possible D gene TRBD1, 6 bases. Germline-derived CDR1 and CDR2 are SGHNT and YENEEA. V shed 3 bases and J shed 0 bases, with 11 bases lying between them. The CDR3 has 15 amino acids.

This chain's CDR3 is CASSFPQAGYEQYF. CDR3 DNA: TGTGCCAGCAGCTTCCCGCAGGCGGGATACGAGCAGTACTTC. The rearrangement uses TRBV5-8 and TRBJ2-7, with a possible D match to TRBD2 (6 bases). Germline CDR1 is SGHTS and CDR2 is YDEGEE. V was trimmed by 2 bases and J by 4 bases, leaving 13 bases between them. The CDR3 loop spans 14 amino acids.

Only a few counts were recorded for this clone. The gene calls are TRBV18 and TRBJ2-1, with TRBD1 matching 9 bases. With 5 bases clipped from V and 5 bases from J, the junction kept 7 bases outside the gene matches. The CDR3 has 15 residues. The germline V gene has CDR1 KGHSH and CDR2 LQKENI. CDR3 sequence reads: CASSYRDRANNEQFF. CDR3 DNA sequence: TGTGCCAGCTCATACCGGGACAGGGCCAACAATGAGCAGTTCTTC.

There are a few counts of this clone. CDR3 sequence reads: CASSYGVGAGRDEQFF. CDR3 sequence (DNA): TGTGCCAGCAGTTACGGAGTGGGGGCAGGAAGGGATGAGCAGTTCTTC. This chain joins TRBV6-6 and TRBJ2-1, with D possibly TRBD1 on 6 matching bases. Trimming removed 2 bases from V and 8 bases from J, with 19 bases in between. Germline lookup yields CDR1 MNHNY and CDR2 SVGAGI (reference sequence). CDR3 size: 16 residues.

The chain combines TRBV7-2 with TRBJ2-1; D is uncertain. The CDR3 length is 15 residues. The germline CDR1 and CDR2 sequences are SGHTA and FQGNSA. The V and J ends lost 4 bases and 8 bases respectively, with 18 bases between them. The chain's CDR3 is CASSSLSRRSDEQFF. The CDR3 nucleotides are TGTGCCAGCAGCTCCCTCTCCCGCAGGTCGGATGAGCAGTTCTTC.

The gene calls are TRBV5-4 and TRBJ2-5, with no clear D. Trimming cost V 0 bases and J 4 bases, with 10 bases left between them. Germline CDR1 and CDR2: SGHNT and YYREEE (reference sequence). The CDR3 extends over 14 amino acids. The CDR3 here is CASSLAYLGETQYF. The CDR3 nucleotides are TGTGCCAGCAGCTTGGCATATCTAGGAGAGACCCAGTACTTC.

This rearrangement joins TRBV7-9 to TRBJ2-7; D perhaps matches TRBD1 (6 bases). Germline V lookup: CDR1 SEHNR, CDR2 FQNEAQ (reference sequence). The CDR3 has 13 amino acids. The V end lost 5 bases, the J end lost 5 bases, and 13 bases lay between the germline ends. The CDR3 is CASSPRGSDEQYF. The DNA for the CDR3 is TGTGCCAGCAGCCCTAGGGGGTCCGACGAGCAGTACTTC.

The chain is built from TRBV19 and TRBJ2-6; 7 bases fit TRBD1. The junction had 18 bases not matched to a gene; V was cut back by 10 bases and J by 0 bases. The V gene's germline CDR1 is LNHDA and CDR2 SQIVND (reference sequence). CDR3 length equals 19 residues. For the CDR3, the DNA is TGTGCCACTAAGGGGAGACCGGGACAGCCTAGCTCTGGGGCCAACGTCCTGACTTTC. Residues: CATKGRPGQPSSGANVLTF.

The V call is TRBV11-2, the J call TRBJ2-3; maybe TRBD2 (6 bases). V was shortened by 8 bases and J by 0 bases, with 21 bases between the two germline ends. The length of the CDR3 is 17 residues. Germline V gives CDR1 SGHAT, CDR2 FQNNGV. The chain's CDR3 is CASGIREGEASTDTQYF. In DNA, the CDR3 is TGTGCCAGCGGAATACGGGAAGGGGAGGCTAGCACAGATACGCAGTATTTT.

This chain connects TRBV5-6 to TRBJ1-1, with D unresolved. The CDR3 has 13 amino acids. The V end lost 2 bases, the J end lost 2 bases, and 7 bases lay between the germline ends. The V gene's germline CDR1 is SGHDT and CDR2 YYEEEE. CDR3 sequence (DNA): TGTGCCAGCAGCTTTGGGCCAAACACTGAAGCTTTCTTT. Translation: CASSFGPNTEAFF.

The chain uses TRBV28 and TRBJ2-7, with 8 positions matching TRBD2. V lost 5 bases and J lost 12; bases outside the gene matches: 9. Germline values: CDR1 MDHEN, CDR2 SYDVKM. The CDR3 contains 12 residues. The CDR3 DNA follows: TGTGCCAGCAGTCCCTTAGCGGGGAGGGGGTACTTC. Residues: CASSPLAGRGYF.

This clone occurred a few times. The chain is built from TRBV6-6 and TRBJ1-1; a possible D gene is TRBD1 (5 bases). Germline V gene data show CDR1 as MNHNY and CDR2 as SVGAGI (reference sequence). Deletions cut 7 bases from V and 4 bases from J, with 13 bases between. CDR3 length equals 13 residues. In DNA, the CDR3 is TGTGCCAGCATCAACGGGGGGGTCACTGAAGCTTTCTTT. This translates into CASINGGVTEAFF.

This clone was detected once. This chain links TRBV7-8 with TRBJ1-1; weak D call: TRBD1 (5 bases). Germline V gives CDR1 SGHVS, CDR2 FQNEAQ. V lost 5 bases and J lost 0, with 25 bases in between. The CDR3 loop spans 19 amino acids. CDR3 region: CASSQLNWGVEKMNTEAFF. The CDR3 DNA sequence: TGTGCCAGCAGCCAGCTTAATTGGGGGGTAGAAAAGATGAACACTGAAGCTTTCTTT.

In the case of this clone: Mismatch with germline at one junction end may stem from a read error. The J gene is TRBJ1-3, the V gene TRBV10-3; TRBD1 aligns across 9 bases. Per the germline V gene, CDR1 is ENHRY and CDR2 is SYGVKD. The length of the CDR3 is 13 residues. CDR3 DNA sequence: TGTGCCATCAGTGAGACCGCGGGACAGGGCATCGGATTT. Protein sequence: CAISETAGQGIGF.

CDR3 in DNA: TGTGCCAGCAGCTCGTCACCGGGGGGTCCTGGAAACACCATATATTTT. Its protein is CASSSSPGGPGNTIYF. The chain has TRBV7-2 and TRBJ1-3, with a tentative D call TRBD1 (5 bases). The ends were cut back, 4 bases at V and 2 bases at J, with 15 bases in the middle. The germline CDR1 and CDR2 sequences are SGHTA and FQGNSA. The CDR3 covers 16 residues.

This chain links TRBV4-1 with TRBJ2-1, with TRBD1 matching over 12 bases. Germline lookup yields CDR1 MGHRA and CDR2 YSYEKL. The CDR3 loop spans 17 amino acids. Germline trimming cut 4 bases from V and 2 bases from J; bases unmatched to any gene: 6. The chain's CDR3 is CASSRKGQGATYNEQFF. CDR3 DNA sequence: TGCGCCAGCAGCCGTAAGGGACAGGGGGCCACCTACAATGAGCAGTTCTTC.

CDR3 sequence: CASSARQGSYNEQFF. The CDR3 bases are TGTGCCAGCAGCGCACGACAGGGCTCCTACAATGAGCAGTTCTTC. J is TRBJ2-1 and V is TRBV9, with 7 positions matching TRBD1. V was pared by 3 bases and J by 0 bases, with 3 bases of the junction left unmatched. In germline, CDR1 is SGDLS, CDR2 YYNGEE. The CDR3 is made up of 15 amino acids.

This clone was seen a few times. The V call is TRBV5-6, the J call TRBJ2-3; TRBD2 matches at 8 bases. This CDR3 has 17 amino acids. CDR1 SGHDT and CDR2 YYEEEE come from the germline V gene. V trimming: 4 bases; J trimming: 1 base; junction bases outside the gene matches: 11. CDR3 sequence: CASSDSSGREGTDTQYF. The CDR3 nucleotides read TGTGCCAGCAGCGACTCCTCGGGGCGGGAGGGCACAGATACGCAGTATTTT.

The table lists this clone with a count of one. The rearrangement uses TRBV11-2 and TRBJ1-1; weak D call: TRBD1 (6 bases). CDR1 and CDR2 from the germline V gene are SGHAT and FQNNGV. This CDR3 has 16 residues. Trimming pared 1 base from V and 1 base from J, leaving 13 bases between. The CDR3 region is CASSLVTGRRNTEAFF. The CDR3 nucleotides are TGTGCCAGCAGCTTAGTAACAGGGCGAAGGAACACTGAAGCTTTCTTT.

The genes are TRBV9 and TRBJ2-3; perhaps TRBD2 as D (6 bases). CDR1 is SGDLS, CDR2 YYNGEE, per germline. The V end was cut by 0 bases, the J end by 6 bases, with 14 bases between. This CDR3 comprises 15 residues. CDR3 DNA sequence: TGTGCCAGCAGCGTAGGCCCGGGGGTCGGGGATACGCAGTATTTT. The encoded protein is CASSVGPGVGDTQYF.